The next 22 T cell receptor beta chains were all read from a single sample in a study of blood T cell repertoires in COVID-19. Profiled with immunoSEQ multiplex PCR; TCRdb holds only in-frame clones, not every one. The data contain about 77,000 clones, around 79% of them singletons. The sequencing input was peripheral blood. The receptors here all came from a man aged 55-75 years with acute or convalescent COVID-19.

The rearrangement joins TRBV7-9 to TRBJ1-3; weak D call: TRBD1 (6 bases). The V end lost 4 bases, the J end lost 8 bases, and 12 bases lay between the germline ends. Germline assignment: CDR1 SEHNR and CDR2 FQNEAQ (reference sequence). The CDR3 runs 13 residues. The CDR3 DNA reads TGTGCCAGCAGCTCCGGTCCAGGGGACACCATATATTTT. Its protein product is CASSSGPGDTIYF.

This chain uses TRBV5-1 with TRBJ1-5; D gene ambiguous. Per the germline V gene, CDR1 is SGHRS and CDR2 is YFSETQ. V was shortened by 1 base and J by 2 bases, with 10 bases between the two germline ends. The CDR3 has 15 amino acids. In nucleotides, the CDR3 is TGCGCCAGCAGCTTGAGATACGGTGGCAATCAGCCCCAGCATTTT. Amino acid sequence: CASSLRYGGNQPQHF.

The V call is TRBV2, the J call TRBJ2-2, with a weak D call TRBD1 (7 bases). CDR3 length equals 14 residues. The germline CDR1 and CDR2 sequences are SNHLY and FYNNEI. V was cut by 4 bases and J by 8 bases, with 14 bases left in between. The CDR3 sequence is CASSVSGGFGELFF. The CDR3 DNA reads as TGTGCCAGCAGTGTTTCAGGGGGGTTTGGGGAGCTGTTTTTT.

There are many counts of this clone. The chain has TRBV12-3 or TRBV12-4 and TRBJ1-6; no firm D call. V gave up 2 bases and J gave up 6 bases, with 5 bases separating them. The CDR3 is 13 amino acids. The CDR3 DNA reads TGTGCCAGCAGTTTATCAGTTAATTCACCCCTCCACTTT. Translated: CASSLSVNSPLHF.

The J gene is TRBJ1-2, the V gene TRBV21-1; the table's D call TRBD1 went unverified against the DNA. TRBV21-1 is assigned pseudogene status. The CDR3 covers 16 residues. The CDR3 here is CASSKEGDGRSYGYTF. The CDR3 bases are TGTGCCAGCAGCAAAGAGGGGGACGGCAGGTCCTATGGCTACACCTTC.

The chain recombines TRBV9 with TRBJ2-3; D remains ambiguous. The CDR3 spans 13 residues. With 4 bases removed from V and 6 bases from J, the gap between germline ends came to 12 bases. Per the germline V gene, CDR1 is SGDLS and CDR2 is YYNGEE. CDR3: CASSSPPVDTQYF. DNA of the CDR3: TGTGCCAGCAGCTCCCCCCCAGTGGATACGCAGTATTTT.

The gene calls are TRBV3-1 (or the pseudogene TRBV3-2) and TRBJ1-3; no clear D gene. Deletions cut 0 bases from V and 4 bases from J, with 10 bases between. CDR3 length: 15 residues. CDR1 is LGHDT and CDR2 is YNNKEL in the germline V gene (reference sequence). DNA for the CDR3: TGTGCCAGCAGCCAAGATTCAGACGGGGGAAACACCATATATTTT. The encoded protein is CASSQDSDGGNTIYF.

Many counts were recorded for this clone. The chain couples TRBV14 to TRBJ1-2, with 8 nucleotides matching TRBD1. The length of the CDR3 is 15 residues. The V and J ends lost 2 bases and 8 bases, in that order; junction bases with no gene match: 10. Germline-derived CDR1 and CDR2 are SGHDN and FVKESK. CDR3: CASSQNLQGVGGYTF. The CDR3 nucleotides are TGTGCCAGCAGCCAAAACCTACAGGGGGTAGGAGGCTACACCTTC.

The V call is TRBV14, the J call TRBJ2-7, with D possibly matching TRBD1 (5 bases). Trimming stripped 1 base from V and 4 bases from J, with 11 bases between. The CDR3 extends over 14 amino acids. The germline gives CDR1 SGHDN, CDR2 FVKESK. CDR3 coding DNA: TGTGCCAGCAGCCAAGGACAGCGTTTATACGAGCAGTACTTC. This translates into CASSQGQRLYEQYF.

The J gene is TRBJ1-2, the V gene TRBV14, with a tentative D call TRBD1 (6 bases). Germline CDR1 reads SGHDN; CDR2 reads FVKESK. The CDR3 has 14 residues. The germline V and J ends were trimmed by 0 bases and 4 bases, with 9 bases remaining between them. The CDR3 nucleotides are TGTGCCAGCAGCCAAGACAGGGGTAGCTATGGCTACACCTTC. Amino acid sequence: CASSQDRGSYGYTF.

In regard to this clone: A read error may account for a junction end that differs from germline. The gene calls are TRBV3-1 (or the pseudogene TRBV3-2) and TRBJ2-5; a possible D gene is TRBD2 (7 bases). CDR1 is LGHDT, CDR2 YNNKEL, per germline (reference sequence). The CDR3 is 13 residues long. The CDR3 loop is CASSQDYRGAVHF. The CDR3 region has the DNA TGTGCCAGCAGCCAAGATTACCGGGGGGCAGTGCACTTC.

This clone was counted a few times. The chain couples TRBV28 to TRBJ2-3; 9 nucleotides agree with TRBD2. The CDR3 spans 12 residues. Looked up from germline, CDR1 is MDHEN and CDR2 is SYDVKM. The V and J ends lost 10 bases and 3 bases, in that order; junction bases with no gene match: 2. This CDR3 is CANSGRTDTQYF. CDR3 DNA sequence: TGTGCCAACAGCGGGAGGACAGATACGCAGTATTTT.

This clone was seen more than once but under ten times. The V gene is TRBV7-8, the J gene TRBJ2-5; 7 bases line up with TRBD1. Germline CDR1 reads SGHVS; CDR2 reads FQNEAQ. The CDR3 consists of 15 residues. The V segment lost 1 base and the J segment 5 bases; nucleotides outside the gene matches: 7. CDR3 sequence: CASSLEGARSETQYF. Written as DNA, the CDR3 is TGTGCCAGCAGCTTAGAGGGGGCGCGGAGTGAGACCCAGTACTTC. The full variable domain, rest sourced from reference TRBV7-8 and TRBJ2-5, is GAGVSQSPRYKVAKRGQDVALRCDPISGHVSLFWYQQALGQGPEFLTYFQNEAQLDKSGLPSDRFFAERPEGSVSTLKIQRTQQEDSAVYLCASSLEGARSETQYFGPGTRLLVL.

The rearrangement uses TRBV2 and TRBJ2-4; D is perhaps TRBD2 (7 bases). Trimming left V 7 bases short and J 7 bases short, with 20 bases between. This CDR3 is 15 amino acids long. The germline gives CDR1 SNHLY, CDR2 FYNNEI. The CDR3 DNA sequence: TGTGCCAGCAAGGTCGAGGGGGGGGCGGTTAACATTCAGTACTTC. Its protein is CASKVEGGAVNIQYF.

This clone was counted once. The chain recombines TRBV27 with TRBJ1-1, with no clear D. V was pared by 4 bases and J by 3 bases, with 18 bases between. There are 16 residues in the CDR3. In germline, CDR1 is MNHEY, CDR2 SMNVEV (reference sequence). CDR3 amino acids: CASSSPRRGRDTEAFF. The CDR3 coding sequence is TGTGCCAGCAGTTCTCCTCGTCGGGGAAGAGACACTGAAGCTTTCTTT.

The J gene is TRBJ2-1, the V gene TRBV5-6, with TRBD2 matching 7 bases. V dropped 4 bases and J dropped 8; count of bases not matched to a gene: 12. The CDR3 runs to 15 residues. Looked up from germline, CDR1 is SGHDT and CDR2 is YYEEEE. The CDR3 DNA sequence: TGTGCCAGCAGCGTTGGGGGGAGGGTTAGCGATGAGCAGTTCTTC. Its translation is CASSVGGRVSDEQFF.

This chain links TRBV20-1 with TRBJ1-1; the D is unclear. Deletions cut 3 bases from V and 7 bases from J, with 9 bases between. This CDR3 is 11 amino acids long. The V gene's germline CDR1 is DFQATT and CDR2 SNEGSKA (reference sequence). CDR3 DNA sequence: TGCAGTGCTAGGATGGGAGTTGAAGCTTTCTTT. Residues: CSARMGVEAFF.

The chain joins TRBV5-1 to TRBJ1-2, with D possibly being TRBD1 (5 bases). CDR3 length: 14 amino acids. Germline CDR1 and CDR2: SGHRS and YFSETQ. Trimming stripped 0 bases from V and 5 bases from J, with 11 bases between. The CDR3 DNA reads TGCGCCAGCAGCTTGGATCAGGGTGGATATGGCTACACCTTC. Its protein product is CASSLDQGGYGYTF. Together with reference TRBV5-1 and TRBJ1-2, the CDR3 gives the full variable domain: KAGVTQTPRYLIKTRGQQVTLSCSPISGHRSVSWYQQTPGQGLQFLFEYFSETQRNKGNFPGRFSGRQFSNSRSEMNVSTLELGDSALYLCASSLDQGGYGYTFGSGTRLTVV.

Written as DNA, the CDR3 is TGTGCCAGCAGACCATGGACAGGGACGGCAGATACGCAGTATTTT. Its translation: CASRPWTGTADTQYF. The J gene is TRBJ2-3, the V gene TRBV3-1 (or the pseudogene TRBV3-2); 8 bases map to TRBD1. Germline assignment: CDR1 LGHDT and CDR2 YNNKEL (reference sequence). V was clipped by 6 bases and J by 4 bases; unmatched bases: 9. This CDR3 region has 15 residues.

Only one count was recorded for this clone. This chain uses TRBV24-1 with TRBJ2-2; 8 nucleotides agree with TRBD1. The CDR3 covers 16 residues. V gave up 4 bases and J gave up 5 bases; unmatched junction bases: 8. From germline, CDR1 is KGHDR and CDR2 SFDVKD. The CDR3 region is CATSDSGRGRTGELFF. The CDR3 DNA sequence: TGTGCCACCAGTGACTCAGGCAGGGGGCGGACCGGGGAGCTGTTTTTT.

The chain is built from TRBV13 and TRBJ1-3; D not resolved. CDR3 length: 15 residues. The germline CDR1 and CDR2 sequences are PRHDT and FYEKMQ (reference sequence). Between the trimmed V and J ends, which lost 2 bases and 2 bases, there was a span of 10 bases. CDR3: CASSLNLQAGNTIYF. CDR3 coding DNA: TGTGCCAGCAGCTTAAACCTGCAGGCTGGAAACACCATATATTTT.

V usage is TRBV5-1 and J usage is TRBJ2-5, with 12 bases fitting TRBD2. CDR3 length equals 16 residues. CDR1 is SGHRS and CDR2 is YFSETQ in the germline V gene. V gave up 4 bases and J gave up 1 base; unmatched junction bases: 5. CDR3 residues: CASSPGTSGLQETQYF. The CDR3 region has the DNA TGCGCCAGCAGCCCAGGGACTAGCGGGCTCCAAGAGACCCAGTACTTC.